A single sample is the source of the 16 T cell receptor beta chains below, sequenced in a study of cytomegalovirus exposure and HLA in healthy donors. PCR was performed using 60 Vbeta and 13 Jbeta primers. Repertoires were generated with immunoSEQ multiplex PCR, while TCRdb's copy carries only in-frame clones and drops some. The sample holds some 180,000 clones, about 69% seen once. The specimen sequenced was PBMCs. The receptors derive from a male donor in good health and CMV-seronegative.

This chain uses TRBV28 with TRBJ2-7, with 8 bases identical to TRBD2. CDR1 and CDR2 (germline): MDHEN, SYDVKM. This CDR3 has 16 amino acids. The junction had 13 bases not matched to a gene; V was cut back by 3 bases and J by 6 bases. The CDR3 sequence is CASSFGSFGGAGEQYF. The DNA of the CDR3 is TGTGCCAGCAGTTTTGGATCTTTCGGGGGGGCGGGCGAGCAGTACTTC. The full variable domain, rest sourced from reference TRBV28 and TRBJ2-7, is DVKVTQSSRYLVKRTGEKVFLECVQDMDHENMFWYRQDPGLGLRLIYFSYDVKMKEKGDIPEGYSVSREKKERFSLILESASTNQTSMYLCASSFGSFGGAGEQYFGPGTRLTVT.

The chain combines TRBV10-3 with TRBJ2-7; TRBD2 agrees at 13 bases. This CDR3 is 15 amino acids long. V dropped 2 bases and J dropped 5; count of bases not matched to a gene: 3. CDR1 and CDR2 from the germline V gene are ENHRY and SYGVKD. The CDR3 sequence: CAISESGLAGDEQYF. CDR3 sequence (DNA): TGTGCCATCAGTGAGAGCGGACTAGCGGGGGACGAGCAGTACTTC.

The chain combines TRBV9 with TRBJ1-4; 7 nucleotides line up with TRBD1. Germline assignment: CDR1 SGDLS and CDR2 YYNGEE. The CDR3 covers 15 residues. V trimming: 0 bases; J trimming: 8 bases; junction bases outside the gene matches: 7. The CDR3 sequence is CASSVEGRGTEKLFF. As DNA, the CDR3 is TGTGCCAGCAGCGTAGAGGGCAGGGGGACGGAAAAACTGTTTTTT.

The V gene is TRBV6-1, the J gene TRBJ1-5, with no clear D. Per the germline V gene, CDR1 is MNHNS and CDR2 is SASEGT. V shed 2 bases and J shed 1 base, with 12 bases lying between them. The CDR3 has 16 residues. CDR3 sequence: CASSERTAGSNQPQHF. The CDR3, as DNA: TGTGCCAGCAGTGAACGGACGGCGGGAAGCAATCAGCCCCAGCATTTT.

The chain combines TRBV30 with TRBJ2-1, with TRBD2 matching over 9 bases. Trimming took 7 bases from V and 4 from J; bases not matched to a gene: 5. Looked up from germline, CDR1 is GTSNPN and CDR2 is SVGIG (reference sequence). This CDR3 is 13 amino acids long. The CDR3 loop is CAYSGSRYNEQFF. The CDR3 region has the DNA TGTGCCTATAGCGGGAGTAGGTACAATGAGCAGTTCTTC.

This clone came up a few times. The V gene is TRBV5-4, the J gene TRBJ2-1; 7 bases map to TRBD2. Per the germline V gene, CDR1 is SGHNT and CDR2 is YYREEE (reference sequence). This CDR3 is 15 amino acids long. Losses at the gene ends were 1 base for V and 3 bases for J; bases not matched to a gene: 4. This CDR3 reads CASSLNPSGYNEQFF. CDR3 DNA sequence: TGTGCCAGCAGCTTGAACCCTAGCGGCTACAATGAGCAGTTCTTC.

The chain combines TRBV28 with TRBJ2-7; the D gene is possibly TRBD1 (6 bases). The germline V gene encodes CDR1 MDHEN and CDR2 SYDVKM. Trimming removed 2 bases at V and 0 bases at J, with 14 bases between. CDR3 size: 16 residues. The CDR3 region is CASSLRGDRPSYEQYF. CDR3 coding DNA: TGTGCCAGCAGTTTACGCGGCGACAGGCCCTCCTACGAGCAGTACTTC.

This clone was seen more than once but under ten times. Written as DNA, the CDR3 is TGTGCCAGCAGCGTATCCTCAACGGGGCAGCCCCAGCATTTT. Its translation is CASSVSSTGQPQHF. The chain couples TRBV9 to TRBJ1-5; D gene uncertain. Germline V gene sequence: CDR1 SGDLS, CDR2 YYNGEE. The CDR3 consists of 14 residues. Between the trimmed V and J ends, which lost 1 base and 7 bases, there was a span of 12 bases.

The V gene is TRBV2, the J gene TRBJ1-2; no clear D gene. The CDR3 sequence is 14 residues long. Trimming removed 1 base from V and 2 bases from J, with 8 bases in between. CDR1 and CDR2 (germline): SNHLY, FYNNEI. CDR3 sequence (DNA): TGTGCCAGCAGTGAAGGCGGCTCGAACTATGGCTACACCTTC. Its translation is CASSEGGSNYGYTF.

The chain joins TRBV29-1 to TRBJ2-3; TRBD2 aligns across 7 bases. The CDR3 loop spans 14 amino acids. CDR1 is SQVTM and CDR2 is ANQGSEA in the germline V gene. The J segment lost 2 bases and the V segment lost 0 bases, leaving 2 bases of the junction unmatched. CDR3 residues: CSVEELATTDTQYF. The CDR3, as DNA: TGCAGCGTTGAAGAACTAGCGACCACAGATACGCAGTATTTT.

This rearrangement joins TRBV29-1 to TRBJ2-7; TRBD2 is a possible D gene (6 bases). Germline CDR1 is SQVTM and CDR2 is ANQGSEA. The CDR3 is 15 residues long. V dropped 6 bases and J dropped 1 base, with 19 bases sitting between them. Here the CDR3 DNA reads TGCAGCGTCCGGACCCGGACTATTAGTTCCTACGAGCAGTACTTC. Translating it yields CSVRTRTISSYEQYF.

The CDR3 sequence is CASNRGRIEKLFF. CDR3 DNA: TGTGCCAGTAATAGGGGGCGAATTGAAAAACTGTTTTTT. J is TRBJ1-4 and V is TRBV19; 7 bases align to TRBD1. Unmatched junction bases numbered 6, after V lost 7 bases and J lost 7 bases. Per the germline V gene, CDR1 is LNHDA and CDR2 is SQIVND (reference sequence). The CDR3 runs 13 residues.

The chain joins TRBV6-4 to TRBJ1-5; perhaps TRBD1 as D (5 bases). V was pared by 0 bases and J by 7 bases, with 10 bases between. The CDR3 runs to 14 residues. CDR1 MRHNA and CDR2 SNTAGT come from the germline V gene. CDR3 loop: CASSDSAGMQPQHF. The CDR3 region has the DNA TGTGCCAGCAGTGACTCGGCAGGGATGCAGCCCCAGCATTTT.

The rearrangement uses TRBV6-1 and TRBJ2-7; TRBD1 is a possible D gene (6 bases). Germline assignment: CDR1 MNHNS and CDR2 SASEGT. V was trimmed by 4 bases and J by 0 bases, leaving 13 bases between them. The CDR3 runs 15 residues. CDR3 bases: TGTGCCAGCAGTGCCACAGGGCCTGGCTCCTACGAGCAGTACTTC. It encodes CASSATGPGSYEQYF.

The gene calls are TRBV5-1 and TRBJ2-3; TRBD2 might be the D (6 bases). This CDR3 spans 15 amino acids. The V end was cut by 6 bases, the J end by 4 bases, with 18 bases between. Per germline, CDR1 SGHRS and CDR2 YFSETQ. CDR3 region: CASKWTTGVADTQYF. In DNA, the CDR3 is TGCGCCAGCAAATGGACAACGGGGGTTGCAGATACGCAGTATTTT.

The chain has TRBV6-1 and TRBJ1-2; unclear D gene. Germline V gene sequence: CDR1 MNHNS, CDR2 SASEGT. This CDR3 contains 15 residues. V was cut by 3 bases and J by 1 base, with 12 bases left in between. In nucleotides, the CDR3 is TGTGCCAGCAGTGAGGATTGGGAGTATAACTATGGCTACACCTTC. It specifies CASSEDWEYNYGYTF.